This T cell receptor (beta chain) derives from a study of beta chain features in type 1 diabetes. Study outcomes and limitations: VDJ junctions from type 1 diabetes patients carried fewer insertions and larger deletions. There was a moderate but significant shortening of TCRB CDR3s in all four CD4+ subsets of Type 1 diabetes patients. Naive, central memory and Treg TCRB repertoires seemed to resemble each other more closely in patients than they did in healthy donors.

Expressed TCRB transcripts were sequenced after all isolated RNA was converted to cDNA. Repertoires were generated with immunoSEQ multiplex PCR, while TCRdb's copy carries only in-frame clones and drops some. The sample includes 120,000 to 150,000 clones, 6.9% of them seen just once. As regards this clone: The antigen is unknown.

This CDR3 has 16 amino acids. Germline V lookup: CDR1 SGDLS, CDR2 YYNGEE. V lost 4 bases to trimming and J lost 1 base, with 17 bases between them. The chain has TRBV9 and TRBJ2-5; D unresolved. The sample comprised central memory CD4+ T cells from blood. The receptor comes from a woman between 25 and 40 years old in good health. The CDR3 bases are TGTGCCAGCAGCCCCCTACATTCAGCTAGCCAAGAGACCCAGTACTTC. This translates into CASSPLHSASQETQYF.